This TCR beta chain was identified during a study of blood T cell repertoires in COVID-19. In the source study's methods: Amplification from reference gene primers served as the basis for estimated nucleated cell counts. Sequenced by immunoSEQ multiplex PCR; TCRdb stores in-frame clones only, minus some. The D gene and trimming were derived from the DNA, and the V and J assignments and clone size from that table. Of 63,000 or so clones in the sample, about 84% are singletons; the top ten hold about 38%. This clone appeared a few times. CDR3 size: 19 residues. V shed 5 bases, J shed 3 bases, and the junction held 14 bases outside the gene matches. Germline-derived CDR1 and CDR2 are KGHSH and LQKENI.

The chain employs TRBV18 and TRBJ2-2, with TRBD2 matching 11 bases. Material: peripheral blood. The receptor was derived from a human donor in a cohort sampled during active COVID-19. DNA for the CDR3: TGTGCCAGCTCAATAAGGATCCTAGCGGGAGGACTTGACACCGGGGAGCTGTTTTTT. Translated: CASSIRILAGGLDTGELFF.